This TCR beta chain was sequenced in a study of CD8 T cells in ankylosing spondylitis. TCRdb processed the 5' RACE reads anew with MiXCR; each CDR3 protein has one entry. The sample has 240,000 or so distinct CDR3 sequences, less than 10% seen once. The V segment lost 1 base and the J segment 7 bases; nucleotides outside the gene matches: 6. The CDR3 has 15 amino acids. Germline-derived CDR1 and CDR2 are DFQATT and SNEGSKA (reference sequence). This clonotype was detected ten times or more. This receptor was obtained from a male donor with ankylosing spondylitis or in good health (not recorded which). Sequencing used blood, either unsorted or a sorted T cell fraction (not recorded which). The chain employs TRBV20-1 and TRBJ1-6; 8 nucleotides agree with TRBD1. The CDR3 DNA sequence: TGCAGTGCTAGAGGCTTGACAGGGGACAATTCACCCCTCCACTTT. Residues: CSARGLTGDNSPLHF.